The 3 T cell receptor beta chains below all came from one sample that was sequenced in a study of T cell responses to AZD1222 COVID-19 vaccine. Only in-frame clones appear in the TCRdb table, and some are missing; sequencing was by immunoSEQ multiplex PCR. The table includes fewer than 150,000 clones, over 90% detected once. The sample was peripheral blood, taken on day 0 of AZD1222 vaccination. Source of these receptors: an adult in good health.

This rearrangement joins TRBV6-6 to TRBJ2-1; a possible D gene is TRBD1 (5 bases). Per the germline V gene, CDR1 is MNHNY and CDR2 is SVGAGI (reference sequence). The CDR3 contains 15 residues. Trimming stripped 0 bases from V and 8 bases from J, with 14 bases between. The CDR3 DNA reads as TGTGCCAGCAGTTACTCGGCCAGGGTATTCGATGAGCAGTTCTTC. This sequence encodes CASSYSARVFDEQFF.

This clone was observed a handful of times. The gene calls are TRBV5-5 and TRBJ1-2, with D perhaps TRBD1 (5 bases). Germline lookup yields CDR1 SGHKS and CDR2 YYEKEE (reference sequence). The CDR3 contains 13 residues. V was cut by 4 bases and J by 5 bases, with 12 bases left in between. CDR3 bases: TGTGCCAGCAGCGTCGACAGAGATTATGGCTACACCTTC. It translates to CASSVDRDYGYTF. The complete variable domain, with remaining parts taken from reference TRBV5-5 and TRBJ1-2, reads DAGVTQSPTHLIKTRGQQVTLRCSPISGHKSVSWYQQVLGQGPQFIFQYYEKEERGRGNFPDRFSARQFPNYSSELNVNALLLGDSALYLCASSVDRDYGYTFGSGTRLTVV.

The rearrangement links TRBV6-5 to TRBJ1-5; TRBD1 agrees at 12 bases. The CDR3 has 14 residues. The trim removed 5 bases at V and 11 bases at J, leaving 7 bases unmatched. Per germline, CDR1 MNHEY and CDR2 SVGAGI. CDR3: CASSHGTGGLTQHF. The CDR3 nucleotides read TGTGCCAGCAGTCACGGGACAGGGGGCCTAACCCAGCATTTT.